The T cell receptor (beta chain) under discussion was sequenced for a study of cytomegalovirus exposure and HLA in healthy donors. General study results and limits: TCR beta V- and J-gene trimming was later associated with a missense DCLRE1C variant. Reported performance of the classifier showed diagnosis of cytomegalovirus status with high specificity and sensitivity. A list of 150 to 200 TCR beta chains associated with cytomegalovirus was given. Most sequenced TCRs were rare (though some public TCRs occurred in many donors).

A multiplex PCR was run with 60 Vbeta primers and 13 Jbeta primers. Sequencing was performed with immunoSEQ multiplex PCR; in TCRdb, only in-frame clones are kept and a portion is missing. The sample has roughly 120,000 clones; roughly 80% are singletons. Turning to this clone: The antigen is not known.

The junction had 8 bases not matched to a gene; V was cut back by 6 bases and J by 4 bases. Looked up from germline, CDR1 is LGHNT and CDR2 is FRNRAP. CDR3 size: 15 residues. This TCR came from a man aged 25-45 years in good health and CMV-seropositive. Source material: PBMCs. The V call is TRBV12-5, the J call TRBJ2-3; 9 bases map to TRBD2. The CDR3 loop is CASGPGTSKADTQYF. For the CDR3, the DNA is TGTGCTAGTGGCCCTGGGACTAGCAAGGCAGATACGCAGTATTTT.